Presented here are 22 T cell receptor beta chains from one specimen sequenced in a study of T cell repertoires in cytomegalovirus infection. TCRdb processed the reads anew with MiXCR; each CDR3 protein has one entry. This table holds around 100,000 distinct CDR3 sequences, roughly two fifths found once. Antigen specificity for these receptors is unknown. The sequenced sample was CD8+ T cells from cultured PBMCs, obtained from culture after CMV antigen stimulation. These receptors all come from a human donor in good health (CMV status not recorded). Some clones in this sample may be carry-over from other donors' samples.

V is TRBV2 and J is TRBJ1-5, with D maybe TRBD1 (5 bases). V was trimmed by 7 bases and J by 1 base, leaving 20 bases between them. CDR3 size: 17 residues. Per the germline V gene, CDR1 is SNHLY and CDR2 is FYNNEI. For the CDR3, the DNA is TGTGCCAGCAAGTTAGAGGGACTCCCAGGGAGCAATCAGCCCCAGCATTTT. It translates to CASKLEGLPGSNQPQHF.

This clonotype was observed a single time. The chain carries TRBV27 and TRBJ2-1, with D maybe TRBD1 (6 bases). Germline lookup yields CDR1 MNHEY and CDR2 SMNVEV (reference sequence). There are 16 residues in the CDR3. V was clipped by 5 bases and J by 4 bases, with 18 bases between them. CDR3 amino acids: CASSQGHPGVYNEQFF. CDR3 DNA: TGTGCCAGCAGTCAGGGACACCCTGGGGTTTACAATGAGCAGTTCTTC.

This clonotype has more than one count but fewer than ten. The genes are TRBV7-6 and TRBJ2-3; TRBD2 agrees at 9 bases. The germline CDR1 and CDR2 sequences are SGHVS and FNYEAQ. The CDR3 contains 17 residues. With V trimmed by 3 bases and J by 2 bases, 9 bases remained unmatched. The CDR3 spells CASSFNVAGAFTDTQYF. CDR3 coding DNA: TGTGCCAGCAGCTTCAACGTAGCGGGGGCCTTCACAGATACGCAGTATTTT.

The chain recombines TRBV11-2 with TRBJ2-5, with a possible D match to TRBD1 (5 bases). The CDR3 covers 15 residues. V was clipped by 5 bases and J by 5 bases, with 18 bases between them. Germline CDR1 is SGHAT and CDR2 is FQNNGV. CDR3 in DNA: TGTGCCAGCAGCCCCACTCCAGGGTGGCGGGAGACCCAGTACTTC. It is translated as CASSPTPGWRETQYF.

This chain uses TRBV7-8 with TRBJ2-1, with 7 bases that match TRBD2. This CDR3 comprises 14 residues. Per the germline V gene, CDR1 is SGHVS and CDR2 is FQNEAQ. The ends lost 1 base at V and 7 bases at J; junction bases unmatched: 4. CDR3 sequence reads: CASSLDMGGNEQFF. CDR3 sequence (DNA): TGTGCCAGCAGCTTAGATATGGGGGGGAATGAGCAGTTCTTC.

This clonotype was seen more than once but under ten times. The chain employs TRBV19 and TRBJ2-7; D might be TRBD1 (5 bases). Looked up from germline, CDR1 is LNHDA and CDR2 is SQIVND (reference sequence). V lost 3 bases, J lost 1 base, and 7 bases lay in between. The CDR3 sequence is 13 residues long. Here the CDR3 reads CASSIGHSYEQYF. CDR3 nucleotide sequence: TGTGCCAGTAGTATTGGACATTCCTACGAGCAGTACTTC.

The sample holds many counts of this clonotype. The chain joins TRBV7-3 to TRBJ2-7, with D possibly being TRBD1 or TRBD2 (5 bases each). CDR3 length equals 14 residues. With 5 bases removed from V and 1 base from J, the gap between germline ends came to 12 bases. The germline gives CDR1 SGHTA, CDR2 FQGTGA. In DNA, the CDR3 is TGTGCCAGCAGCCCGGGACCGGGGTCCTACGAGCAGTACTTC. This gives the protein CASSPGPGSYEQYF.

The rearrangement uses TRBV12-3 or TRBV12-4 and TRBJ1-6; 8 nucleotides match TRBD1. The CDR3 runs to 15 residues. The ends lost 4 bases at V and 6 bases at J; junction bases unmatched: 5. The CDR3 is CASSWAGGVNSPLHF. The CDR3 nucleotides read TGTGCCAGCAGTTGGGCAGGGGGCGTTAATTCACCCCTCCACTTT.

This chain links TRBV7-6 with TRBJ2-7; weak D call: TRBD1 (6 bases). CDR3 length equals 15 residues. V was cut by 5 bases and J by 0 bases, with 14 bases left in between. CDR1 is SGHVS and CDR2 is FNYEAQ in the germline V gene. The CDR3 bases are TGTGCCAGCAGCCCAAGACGGGACATCTCCTACGAGCAGTACTTC. This translates into CASSPRRDISYEQYF. The whole variable domain, filled in from reference TRBV7-6 and TRBJ2-7, reads GAGVSQSPRYKVTKRGQDVALRCDPISGHVSLYWYRQALGQGPEFLTYFNYEAQQDKSGLPNDRFSAERPEGSISTLTIQRTEQRDSAMYRCASSPRRDISYEQYFGPGTRLTVT.

This clonotype was recorded a few times. The chain is built from TRBV6-1 and TRBJ2-7, with D possibly matching TRBD1 (5 bases). V shed 7 bases and J shed 5 bases, with 18 bases lying between them. CDR3 size: 14 residues. Germline lookup yields CDR1 MNHNS and CDR2 SASEGT. CDR3: CASNRGLSWHEQYF. CDR3 DNA sequence: TGTGCCAGCAATAGGGGTTTGTCGTGGCACGAGCAGTACTTC.

In the case of this clonotype: A much larger clone differs by one base, so this may be a read error. The chain couples TRBV5-6 to TRBJ1-5, with 9 bases matching TRBD1. This CDR3 is built from 14 residues. Looked up from germline, CDR1 is SGHDT and CDR2 is YYEEEE. With V trimmed by 6 bases and J by 6 bases, 7 bases remained unmatched. The CDR3 sequence is CASNLGQGGQPQHF. CDR3 in DNA: TGTGCCAGCAACCTGGGACAGGGCGGTCAGCCCCAGCATTTT.

The V and J genes are TRBV27 and TRBJ1-2; no reliable D call. The germline V and J ends were trimmed by 7 bases and 0 bases, with 9 bases remaining between them. Germline V gives CDR1 MNHEY, CDR2 SMNVEV (reference sequence). The CDR3 sequence is 13 residues long. In DNA, the CDR3 is TGTGCCAGCAAGACGGCCTCTAACTATGGCTACACCTTC. Amino acid sequence: CASKTASNYGYTF.

The V gene is TRBV5-4, the J gene TRBJ1-2; no clear D. Germline CDR1 SGHNT, CDR2 YYREEE (reference sequence). V dropped 4 bases and J dropped 10 bases, with 11 bases sitting between them. The CDR3 length is 11 residues. The DNA of the CDR3 is TGTGCCAGCAGCCAAGTCGGTTACTACACCTTC. Encoded protein: CASSQVGYYTF.

This clonotype has ten or more counts. The chain is built from TRBV28 and TRBJ1-2; D gene ambiguous. Germline V gene data show CDR1 as MDHEN and CDR2 as SYDVKM. The CDR3 is made up of 14 amino acids. Trimming took 6 bases from V and 7 from J, leaving 18 bases between them. DNA of the CDR3: TGTGCCAGCAGCCTCCTATCAAAAGGATTTGGCTACACCTTC. Translated: CASSLLSKGFGYTF.

The rearrangement uses TRBV7-9 and TRBJ2-3; D ambiguous. CDR1 is SEHNR, CDR2 FQNEAQ, per germline (reference sequence). The CDR3 sequence is 15 residues long. Trimming removed 7 bases at V and 5 bases at J, with 19 bases between. CDR3 region: CASTYPLLPLDTQYF. CDR3 DNA: TGTGCCAGCACTTACCCCTTACTACCTCTAGATACGCAGTATTTT.

This CDR3 reads CASSHRQVYSYEQYF. The CDR3 region has the DNA TGTGCCAGCAGCCACAGACAGGTCTACTCCTACGAGCAGTACTTC. J is TRBJ2-7 and V is TRBV28, with D tentatively TRBD1 (6 bases). Germline-derived CDR1 and CDR2 are MDHEN and SYDVKM. The CDR3 has 15 residues. V lost 6 bases to trimming and J lost 0 bases, with 15 bases between them.

The chain combines TRBV28 with TRBJ1-4; 7 bases agree with TRBD1. CDR3 length: 14 amino acids. V shed 6 bases, J shed 8 bases, and the junction held 9 bases outside the gene matches. CDR1 and CDR2 (germline): MDHEN, SYDVKM. The CDR3 spells CASRGGTEVEKLFF. The CDR3 bases are TGTGCCAGCAGGGGGGGGACAGAGGTGGAAAAACTGTTTTTT. Drawing the rest from reference TRBV28 and TRBJ1-4, the complete variable domain is DVKVTQSSRYLVKRTGEKVFLECVQDMDHENMFWYRQDPGLGLRLIYFSYDVKMKEKGDIPEGYSVSREKKERFSLILESASTNQTSMYLCASRGGTEVEKLFFGSGTQLSVL.

Many counts were recorded for this clonotype. The gene calls are TRBV7-8 and TRBJ1-1; possibly TRBD1 for D (6 bases). Trimming removed 4 bases at V and 1 base at J, with 13 bases between. CDR3 size: 15 residues. Germline V gene data show CDR1 as SGHVS and CDR2 as FQNEAQ. The CDR3 DNA is TGTGCCAGCAGCTCGGGGGGGACACCGAACACTGAAGCTTTCTTT. It codes for CASSSGGTPNTEAFF.

This clonotype was seen repeatedly, ten times or more. The chain uses TRBV7-9 and TRBJ1-3; D is unresolved. There are 15 residues in the CDR3. Germline assignment: CDR1 SEHNR and CDR2 FQNEAQ (reference sequence). The ends were cut back, 4 bases at V and 0 bases at J, with 10 bases in the middle. The CDR3 sequence is CASSSELSSGNTIYF. CDR3 coding DNA: TGTGCCAGCAGCTCGGAGCTGAGCTCTGGAAACACCATATATTTT.

The chain is built from TRBV7-2 and TRBJ2-3, with TRBD2 matching over 10 bases. Germline assignment: CDR1 SGHTA and CDR2 FQGNSA. Trimming at V came to 0 bases and at J to 4 bases, leaving 16 bases not matched to a gene. This CDR3 spans 20 amino acids. In DNA, the CDR3 is TGTGCCAGCAGCTTAGCGTTCTCGGGAGGTACTAGCGGGGAGGCAGATACGCAGTATTTT. Translating gives CASSLAFSGGTSGEADTQYF.

The genes are TRBV7-6 and TRBJ1-1; 8 nucleotides agree with TRBD1. Germline V gene sequence: CDR1 SGHVS, CDR2 FNYEAQ. The length of the CDR3 is 17 residues. The V gene end was trimmed by 3 bases and the J gene end by 6 bases; junction bases not matched to a gene: 15. Here the CDR3 DNA reads TGTGCCAGCAGCTTTGGAGCAGGGGGCGGAACGTTTGCTGAAGCTTTCTTT. This sequence encodes CASSFGAGGGTFAEAFF. Using reference TRBV7-6 and TRBJ1-1 for the parts outside the CDR3, the full variable domain is GAGVSQSPRYKVTKRGQDVALRCDPISGHVSLYWYRQALGQGPEFLTYFNYEAQQDKSGLPNDRFSAERPEGSISTLTIQRTEQRDSAMYRCASSFGAGGGTFAEAFFGQGTRLTVV.

The chain carries TRBV6-4 and TRBJ1-1; weak D call: TRBD1 (5 bases). V dropped 0 bases and J dropped 4 bases, with 9 bases sitting between them. The CDR3 extends over 14 amino acids. Germline V gene lookup returns CDR1 MRHNA and CDR2 SNTAGT. The CDR3 nucleotides are TGTGCCAGCAGTGACTCATCTGGGGCCACTGAAGCTTTCTTT. Protein: CASSDSSGATEAFF.